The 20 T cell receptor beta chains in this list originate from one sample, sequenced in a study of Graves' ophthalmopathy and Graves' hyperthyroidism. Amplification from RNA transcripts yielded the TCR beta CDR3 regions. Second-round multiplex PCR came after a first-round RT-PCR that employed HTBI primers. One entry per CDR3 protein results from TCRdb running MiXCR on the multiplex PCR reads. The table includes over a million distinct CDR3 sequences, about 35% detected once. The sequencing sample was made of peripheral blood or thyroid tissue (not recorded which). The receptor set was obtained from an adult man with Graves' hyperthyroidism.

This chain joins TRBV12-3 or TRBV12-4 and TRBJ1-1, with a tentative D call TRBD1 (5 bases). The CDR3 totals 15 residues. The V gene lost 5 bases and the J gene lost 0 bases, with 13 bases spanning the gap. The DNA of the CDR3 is TGTGCCAGCAGTCCCCGGTGGGGGATGAACACTGAAGCTTTCTTT. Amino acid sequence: CASSPRWGMNTEAFF.

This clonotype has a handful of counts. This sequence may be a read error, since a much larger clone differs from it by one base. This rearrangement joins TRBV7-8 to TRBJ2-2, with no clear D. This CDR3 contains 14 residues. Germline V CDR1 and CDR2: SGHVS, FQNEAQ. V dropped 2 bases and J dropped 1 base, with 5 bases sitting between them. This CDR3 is CASSLQMNTGELFF. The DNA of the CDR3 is TGTGCCAGCAGCTTACAGATGAACACCGGGGAGCTGTTTTTT.

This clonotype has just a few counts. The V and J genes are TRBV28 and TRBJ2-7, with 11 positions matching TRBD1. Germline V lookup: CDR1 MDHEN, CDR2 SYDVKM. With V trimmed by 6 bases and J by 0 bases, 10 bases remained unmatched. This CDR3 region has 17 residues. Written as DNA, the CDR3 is TGTGCCAGCAGGAGGACAGGGGGCGGACCCGGCTCCTACGAGCAGTACTTC. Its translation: CASRRTGGGPGSYEQYF.

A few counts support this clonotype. Here the CDR3 reads CASRGTNRGTREAFF. The CDR3 coding sequence is TGTGCCAGCCGGGGTACTAACAGGGGGACAAGGGAGGCTTTCTTT. This rearrangement joins TRBV6-5 to TRBJ1-1, with TRBD1 identical over 8 bases. This CDR3 has 15 amino acids. Germline V gene lookup returns CDR1 MNHEY and CDR2 SVGAGI. The V gene end was trimmed by 8 bases and the J gene end by 11 bases; junction bases not matched to a gene: 19.

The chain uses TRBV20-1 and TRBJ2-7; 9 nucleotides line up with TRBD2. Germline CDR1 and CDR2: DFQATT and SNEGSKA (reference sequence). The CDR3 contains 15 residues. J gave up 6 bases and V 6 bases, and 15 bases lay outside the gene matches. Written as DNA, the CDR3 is TGCAGTGCACAACGCAGACCGGGACTAGCTCCCGAGCAGTACTTC. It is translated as CSAQRRPGLAPEQYF.

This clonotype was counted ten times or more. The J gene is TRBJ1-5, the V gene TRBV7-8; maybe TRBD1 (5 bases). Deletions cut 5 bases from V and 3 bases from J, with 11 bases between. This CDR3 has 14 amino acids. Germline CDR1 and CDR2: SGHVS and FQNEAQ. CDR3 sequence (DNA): TGTGCCAGCAGCCAGGGACGGATCAATCAGCCCCAGCATTTT. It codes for CASSQGRINQPQHF.

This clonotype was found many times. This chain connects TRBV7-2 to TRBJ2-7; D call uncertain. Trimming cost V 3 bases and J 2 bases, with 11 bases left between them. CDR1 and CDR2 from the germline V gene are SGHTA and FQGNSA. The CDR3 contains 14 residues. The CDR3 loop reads CASSFTTDPYEQYF. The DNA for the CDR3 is TGTGCCAGCAGCTTCACGACCGACCCCTACGAGCAGTACTTC.

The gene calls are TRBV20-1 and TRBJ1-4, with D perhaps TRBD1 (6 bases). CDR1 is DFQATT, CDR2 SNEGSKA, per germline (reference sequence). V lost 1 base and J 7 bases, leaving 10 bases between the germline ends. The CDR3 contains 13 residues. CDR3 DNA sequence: TGCAGTGCTAGAGTTCAGGGGAGTGAAAAACTGTTTTTT. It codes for CSARVQGSEKLFF.

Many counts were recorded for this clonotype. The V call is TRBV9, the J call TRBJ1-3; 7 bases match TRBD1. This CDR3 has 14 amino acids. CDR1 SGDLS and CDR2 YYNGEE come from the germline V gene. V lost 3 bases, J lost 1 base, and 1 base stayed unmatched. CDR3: CASSGGQSGNTIYF. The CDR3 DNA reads TGTGCCAGCAGCGGGGGACAGTCTGGAAACACCATATATTTT.

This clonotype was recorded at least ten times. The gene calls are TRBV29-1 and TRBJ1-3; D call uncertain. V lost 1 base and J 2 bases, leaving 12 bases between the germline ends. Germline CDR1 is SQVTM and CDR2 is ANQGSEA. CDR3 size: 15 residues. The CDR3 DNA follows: TGCAGCGTTGAAGTGTTTACTCGCACTGGAAACACCATATATTTT. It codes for CSVEVFTRTGNTIYF.

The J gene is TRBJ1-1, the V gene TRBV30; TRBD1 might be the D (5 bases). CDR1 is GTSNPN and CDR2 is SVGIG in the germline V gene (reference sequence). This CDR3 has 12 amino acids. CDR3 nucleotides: TGTGCGCGACAGAGGACGAACACTGAAGCTTTCTTT. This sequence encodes CARQRTNTEAFF.

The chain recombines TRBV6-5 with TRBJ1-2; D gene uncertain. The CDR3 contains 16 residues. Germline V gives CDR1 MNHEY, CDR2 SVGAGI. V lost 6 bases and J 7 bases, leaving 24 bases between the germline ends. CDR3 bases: TGTGCCAGCAGGCCCTCCCCTGACGGCGCTGGTCCTGGCTACACCTTC. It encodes CASRPSPDGAGPGYTF.

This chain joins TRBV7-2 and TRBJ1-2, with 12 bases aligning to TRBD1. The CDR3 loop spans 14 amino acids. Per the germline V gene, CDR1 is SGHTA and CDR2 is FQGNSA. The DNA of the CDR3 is TGTGCTTCAGCGCAGGGGACAGGGGGCCGGGGCTACACCTTC. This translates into CASAQGTGGRGYTF.

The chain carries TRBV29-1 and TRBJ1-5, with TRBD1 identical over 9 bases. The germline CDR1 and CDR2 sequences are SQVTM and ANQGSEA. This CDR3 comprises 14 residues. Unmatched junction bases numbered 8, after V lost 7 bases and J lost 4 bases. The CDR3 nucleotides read TGCAGCGGGAAGGGCGGGACAGGGAATCAGCCCCAGCATTTT. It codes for CSGKGGTGNQPQHF.

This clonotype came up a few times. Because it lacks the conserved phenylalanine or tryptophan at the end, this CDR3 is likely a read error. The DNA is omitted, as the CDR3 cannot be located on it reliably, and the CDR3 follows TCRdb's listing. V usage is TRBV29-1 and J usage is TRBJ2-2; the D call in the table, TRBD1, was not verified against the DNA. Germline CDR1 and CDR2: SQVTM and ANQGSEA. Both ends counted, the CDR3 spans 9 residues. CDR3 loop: CSVAEGGGR.

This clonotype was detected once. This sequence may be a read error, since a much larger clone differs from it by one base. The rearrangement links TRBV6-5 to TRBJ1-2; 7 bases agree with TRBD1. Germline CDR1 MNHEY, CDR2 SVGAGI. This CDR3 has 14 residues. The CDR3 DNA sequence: TGTGCCGGCAGCTCGGGACAGTTGAGCTATGGCTACACCTTC. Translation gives CAGSSGQLSYGYTF.

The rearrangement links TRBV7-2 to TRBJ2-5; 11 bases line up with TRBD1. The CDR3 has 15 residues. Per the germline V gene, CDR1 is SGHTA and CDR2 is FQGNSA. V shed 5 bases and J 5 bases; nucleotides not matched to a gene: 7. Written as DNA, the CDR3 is TGTGCCAGCAGCACCCTCCGGGACAGGGGGGAGACCCAGTACTTC. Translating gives CASSTLRDRGETQYF. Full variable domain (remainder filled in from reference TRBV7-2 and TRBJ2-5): GAGVSQSPSNKVTEKGKDVELRCDPISGHTALYWYRQSLGQGLEFLIYFQGNSAPDKSGLPSDRFSAERTGGSVSTLTIQRTQQEDSAVYLCASSTLRDRGETQYFGPGTRLLVL.

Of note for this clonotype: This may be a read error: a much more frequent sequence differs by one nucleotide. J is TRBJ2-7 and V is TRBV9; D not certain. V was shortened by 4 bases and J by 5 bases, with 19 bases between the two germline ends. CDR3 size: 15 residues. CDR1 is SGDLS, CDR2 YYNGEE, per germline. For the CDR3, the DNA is TGTGCCAGCAGCCCTCAGCCCACTAACAGCCACGAGCAGTACTTC. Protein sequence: CASSPQPTNSHEQYF.

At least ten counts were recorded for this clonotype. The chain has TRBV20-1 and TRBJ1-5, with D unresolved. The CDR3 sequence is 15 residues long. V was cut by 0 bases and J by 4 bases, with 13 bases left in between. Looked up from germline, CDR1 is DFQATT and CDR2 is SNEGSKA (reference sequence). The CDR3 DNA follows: TGCAGTGCTAGAGACTACATTGCCACAAATCAGCCCCAGCATTTT. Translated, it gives CSARDYIATNQPQHF.

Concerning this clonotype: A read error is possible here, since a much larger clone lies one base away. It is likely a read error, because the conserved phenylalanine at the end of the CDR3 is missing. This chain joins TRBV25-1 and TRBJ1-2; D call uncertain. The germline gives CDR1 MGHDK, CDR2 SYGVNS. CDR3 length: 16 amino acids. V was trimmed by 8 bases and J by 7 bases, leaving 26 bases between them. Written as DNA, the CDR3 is TGTGCCAGCCGAACAGAAGGGCAGGCCGGACTTCTTGGCTACACCCTC. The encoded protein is CASRTEGQAGLLGYTL.